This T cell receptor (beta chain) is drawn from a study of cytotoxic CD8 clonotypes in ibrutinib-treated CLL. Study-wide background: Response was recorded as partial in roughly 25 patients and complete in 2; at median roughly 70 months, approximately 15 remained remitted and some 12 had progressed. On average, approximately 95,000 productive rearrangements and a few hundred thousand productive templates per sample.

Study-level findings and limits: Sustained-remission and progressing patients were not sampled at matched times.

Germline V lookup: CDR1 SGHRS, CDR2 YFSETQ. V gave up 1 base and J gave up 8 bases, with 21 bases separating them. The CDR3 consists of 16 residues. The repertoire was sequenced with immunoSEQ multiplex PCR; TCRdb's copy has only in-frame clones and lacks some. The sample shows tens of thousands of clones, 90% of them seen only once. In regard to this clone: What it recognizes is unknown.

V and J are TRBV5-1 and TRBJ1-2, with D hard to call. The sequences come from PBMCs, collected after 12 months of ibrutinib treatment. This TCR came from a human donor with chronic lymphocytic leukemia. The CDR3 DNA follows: TGCGCCAGCAGCTTGATGTTAGGGCGCAAGGGCGGAGGCTACACCTTC. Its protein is CASSLMLGRKGGGYTF.